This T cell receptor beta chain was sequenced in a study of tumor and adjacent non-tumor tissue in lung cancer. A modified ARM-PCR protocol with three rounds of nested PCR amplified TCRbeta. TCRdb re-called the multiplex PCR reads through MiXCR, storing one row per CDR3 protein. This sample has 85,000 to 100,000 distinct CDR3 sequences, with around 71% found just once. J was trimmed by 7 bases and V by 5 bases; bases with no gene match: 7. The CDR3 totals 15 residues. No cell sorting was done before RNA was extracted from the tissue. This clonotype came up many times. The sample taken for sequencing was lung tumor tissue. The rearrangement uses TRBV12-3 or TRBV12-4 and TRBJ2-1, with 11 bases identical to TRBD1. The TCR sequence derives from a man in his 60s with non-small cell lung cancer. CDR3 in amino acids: CASSPRTGGRNEQFF. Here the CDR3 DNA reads TGTGCCAGCAGTCCCCGGACAGGGGGCAGGAATGAGCAGTTCTTC.